This T cell receptor beta chain emerged from a study of blood T cell repertoires in COVID-19. Looking at the study overall: In each case, the material was cDNA or gDNA derived from T cells, B-cell-depleted T cells, or PBMCs.

Trimming stripped 7 bases from V and 0 bases from J, with 7 bases between. CDR3 length: 12 amino acids. The germline V gene has CDR1 MDHEN and CDR2 SYDVKM. Sequenced by immunoSEQ multiplex PCR; TCRdb stores in-frame clones only, minus some. This sample yields around 200,000 clones, of which about nine tenths are seen a single time; approximately 6.1% belongs to the top ten. The table lists this clone with a few counts. This receptor was identified in a man aged 80 or over with acute or convalescent COVID-19. The chain couples TRBV28 to TRBJ2-7; D is unclear. Sequences were obtained from peripheral blood. CDR3 nucleotide sequence: TGTGCCAGCACGCGGAGCTCCTACGAGCAGTACTTC. This gives the protein CASTRSSYEQYF.